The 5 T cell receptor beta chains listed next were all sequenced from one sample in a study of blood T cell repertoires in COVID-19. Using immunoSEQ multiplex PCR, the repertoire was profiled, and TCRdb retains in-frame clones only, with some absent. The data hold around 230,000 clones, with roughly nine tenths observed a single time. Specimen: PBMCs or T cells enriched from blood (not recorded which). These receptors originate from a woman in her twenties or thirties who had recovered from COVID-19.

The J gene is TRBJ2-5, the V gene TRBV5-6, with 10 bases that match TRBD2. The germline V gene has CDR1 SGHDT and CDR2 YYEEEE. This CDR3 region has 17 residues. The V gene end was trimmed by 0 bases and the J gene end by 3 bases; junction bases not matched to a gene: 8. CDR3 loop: CASSLVPSGGFKETQYF. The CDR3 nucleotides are TGTGCCAGCAGCTTGGTCCCTAGCGGGGGTTTTAAAGAGACCCAGTACTTC.

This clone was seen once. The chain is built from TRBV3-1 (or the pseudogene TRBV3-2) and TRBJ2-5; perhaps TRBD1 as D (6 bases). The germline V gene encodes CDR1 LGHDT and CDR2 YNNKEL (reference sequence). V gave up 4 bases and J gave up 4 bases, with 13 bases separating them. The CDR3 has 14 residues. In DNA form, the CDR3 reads TGTGCCAGCAGCCCGGGACACGCAGTAGAGACCCAGTACTTC. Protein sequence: CASSPGHAVETQYF.

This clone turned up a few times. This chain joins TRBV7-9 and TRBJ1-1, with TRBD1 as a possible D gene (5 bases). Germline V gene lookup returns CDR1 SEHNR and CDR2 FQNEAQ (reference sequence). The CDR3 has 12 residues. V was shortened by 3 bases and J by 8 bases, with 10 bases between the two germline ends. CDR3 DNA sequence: TGTGCCAGCAGCTTTGTCGACAGAGAAGCTTTCTTT. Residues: CASSFVDREAFF.

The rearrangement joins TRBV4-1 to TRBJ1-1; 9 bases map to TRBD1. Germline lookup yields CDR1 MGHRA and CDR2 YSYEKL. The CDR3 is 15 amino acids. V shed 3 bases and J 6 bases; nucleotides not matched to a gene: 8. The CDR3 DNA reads TGCGCCAGCAGCCAGTCACAGGGGGCGCTCCCTGAAGCTTTCTTT. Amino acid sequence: CASSQSQGALPEAFF.

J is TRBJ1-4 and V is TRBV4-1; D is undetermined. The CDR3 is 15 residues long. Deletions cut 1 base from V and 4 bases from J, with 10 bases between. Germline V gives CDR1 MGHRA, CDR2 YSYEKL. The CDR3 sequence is CASSQVRQYNEKLFF. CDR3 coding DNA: TGCGCCAGCAGCCAAGTGAGGCAGTATAATGAAAAACTGTTTTTT.